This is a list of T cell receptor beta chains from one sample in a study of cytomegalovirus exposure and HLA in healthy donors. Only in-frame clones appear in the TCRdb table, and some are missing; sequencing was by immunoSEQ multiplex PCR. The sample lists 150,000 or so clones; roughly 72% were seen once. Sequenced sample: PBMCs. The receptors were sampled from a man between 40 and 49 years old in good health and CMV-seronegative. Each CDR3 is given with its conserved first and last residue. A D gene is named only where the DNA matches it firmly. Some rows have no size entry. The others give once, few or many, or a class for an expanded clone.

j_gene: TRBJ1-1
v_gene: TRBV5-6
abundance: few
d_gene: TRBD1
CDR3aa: CASSLPGQGNTEAFF
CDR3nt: TGTGCCAGCAGCTTGCCGGGACAGGGGAACACTGAAGCTTTCTTT

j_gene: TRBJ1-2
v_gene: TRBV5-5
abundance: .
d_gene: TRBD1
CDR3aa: CASSPQGDYGYTF
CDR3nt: TGTGCCAGCAGCCCGCAGGGGGACTATGGCTACACCTTC

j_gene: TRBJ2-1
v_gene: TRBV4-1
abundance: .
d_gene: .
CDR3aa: CASSHPYGGVGYNEQFF
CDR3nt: TGCGCCAGCAGCCACCCCTACGGGGGAGTGGGCTACAATGAGCAGTTCTTC

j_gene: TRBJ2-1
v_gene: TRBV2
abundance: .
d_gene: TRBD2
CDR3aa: CASRSLAGGYNEQFF
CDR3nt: TGTGCCAGCAGGTCCCTAGCGGGAGGGTACAATGAGCAGTTCTTC

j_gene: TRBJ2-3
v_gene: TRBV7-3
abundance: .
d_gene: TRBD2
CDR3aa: CASSSSGRGTDTQYF
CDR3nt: TGTGCCAGCAGCTCCAGCGGGAGGGGCACAGATACGCAGTATTTT

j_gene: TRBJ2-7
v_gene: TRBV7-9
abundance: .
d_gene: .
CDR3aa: CASSFLTGNEQYF
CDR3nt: TGTGCCAGCAGCTTTCTAACAGGAAACGAGCAGTACTTC

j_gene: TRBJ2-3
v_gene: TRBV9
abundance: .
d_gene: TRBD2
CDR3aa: CASSGSGSGTDTQYF
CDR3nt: TGTGCCAGCAGCGGAAGCGGGAGTGGAACAGATACGCAGTATTTT

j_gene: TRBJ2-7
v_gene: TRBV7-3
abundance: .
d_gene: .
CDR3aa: CASSLGGGGDIPYEQYF
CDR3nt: TGTGCCAGCAGCTTAGGAGGAGGGGGGGACATCCCCTACGAGCAGTACTTC

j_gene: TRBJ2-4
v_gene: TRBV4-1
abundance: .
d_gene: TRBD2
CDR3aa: CASSPAGGPNIQYF
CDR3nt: TGCGCCAGCAGCCCTGCGGGAGGGCCTAACATTCAGTACTTC

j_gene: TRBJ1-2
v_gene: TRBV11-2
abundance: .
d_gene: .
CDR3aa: CASSSRVGVYGYTF
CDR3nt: TGTGCCAGCAGCTCCCGAGTGGGAGTCTATGGCTACACCTTC